These 32 T cell receptor beta chains originate from one sample sequenced in a study of control samples from healthy donors and cancer patients. Assay used: immunoSEQ multiplex PCR; TCRdb lists only in-frame clones, some missing. This table holds more than 30,000 clones, approximately 94% found once. The source material was blood. Receptor source: a man in his 60s in good health.

This clone was counted once. The rearrangement joins TRBV2 to TRBJ1-6, with D perhaps TRBD1 (5 bases). Between the trimmed V and J ends, which lost 6 bases and 0 bases, there was a span of 12 bases. This CDR3 spans 16 amino acids. CDR1 and CDR2 from the germline V gene are SNHLY and FYNNEI. CDR3 in amino acids: CASRGQGISYNSPLHF. Here the CDR3 DNA reads TGTGCCAGCAGAGGGCAGGGAATCTCCTATAATTCACCCCTCCACTTT.

The rearrangement joins TRBV18 to TRBJ1-3; tentatively, D is TRBD1 (5 bases). The CDR3 consists of 14 residues. Looked up from germline, CDR1 is KGHSH and CDR2 is LQKENI. V gave up 3 bases and J gave up 1 base, with 7 bases separating them. The CDR3 sequence is CASSPGGSGNTIYF. The CDR3 DNA is TGTGCCAGCTCACCCGGGGGTTCTGGAAACACCATATATTTT.

This clone was seen once. The chain recombines TRBV7-2 with TRBJ2-7, with 7 bases identical to TRBD2. CDR3 size: 13 residues. After removal of 6 bases from V and 6 bases from J, the junction contained 8 bases not matched to a gene. CDR1 SGHTA and CDR2 FQGNSA come from the germline V gene. CDR3 sequence reads: CASRGGTSAEQYF. The CDR3 DNA reads as TGTGCCAGCAGGGGAGGGACGTCGGCCGAGCAGTACTTC.

The genes are TRBV19 and TRBJ2-5; 8 nucleotides align to TRBD1. CDR1 and CDR2 from the germline V gene are LNHDA and SQIVND (reference sequence). With 8 bases clipped from V and 5 bases from J, the junction kept 7 bases outside the gene matches. The CDR3 is 13 amino acids. DNA of the CDR3: TGTGCCAGTGGGACAGGTATGGTCGAGACCCAGTACTTC. It codes for CASGTGMVETQYF. Full variable domain (rest looked up from reference TRBV19 and TRBJ2-5): DGGITQSPKYLFRKEGQNVTLSCEQNLNHDAMYWYRQDPGQGLRLIYYSQIVNDFQKGDIAEGYSVSREKKESFPLTVTSAQKNPTAFYLCASGTGMVETQYFGPGTRLLVL.

The chain uses TRBV29-1 and TRBJ2-7; D may be TRBD1 or TRBD2 (6 bases each). V was trimmed by 1 base and J by 4 bases, leaving 11 bases between them. Looked up from germline, CDR1 is SQVTM and CDR2 is ANQGSEA. The CDR3 has 13 residues. In nucleotides, the CDR3 is TGCAGCGTTGAAGGGGGGGCTTTTTACGAGCAGTACTTC. It codes for CSVEGGAFYEQYF.

This rearrangement joins TRBV29-1 to TRBJ1-2, with a tentative D call TRBD1 (5 bases). The CDR3 is made up of 12 amino acids. With 4 bases removed from V and 5 bases from J, the gap between germline ends came to 11 bases. The germline V gene encodes CDR1 SQVTM and CDR2 ANQGSEA. In DNA form, the CDR3 reads TGCAGCGTTGGGGACCCCTATTATGGCTACACCTTC. Encoded protein: CSVGDPYYGYTF.

The genes are TRBV18 and TRBJ2-4; D gene ambiguous. V was clipped by 3 bases and J by 6 bases, with 6 bases between them. This CDR3 spans 12 amino acids. In germline, CDR1 is KGHSH, CDR2 LQKENI. CDR3 nucleotides: TGTGCCAGCTCACCGCCCAGAAACATTCAGTACTTC. This translates into CASSPPRNIQYF.

The chain has TRBV6-2 or TRBV6-3 and TRBJ1-1; no clear D. The V and J ends lost 2 bases and 6 bases respectively, with 10 bases between them. Germline CDR1 reads MNHEY; CDR2 reads SVGEGT. This CDR3 is 13 amino acids long. Here the CDR3 reads CASSYVRWAEAFF. In DNA form, the CDR3 reads TGTGCCAGCAGTTACGTCCGTTGGGCTGAAGCTTTCTTT.

The chain recombines TRBV5-1 with TRBJ2-2, with D possibly TRBD1 on 5 matching bases. Germline CDR1 and CDR2: SGHRS and YFSETQ. The V end was cut by 1 base, the J end by 3 bases, with 10 bases between. The CDR3 sequence is 15 residues long. CDR3 region: CASSLSGLYTGELFF. DNA for the CDR3: TGCGCCAGCAGCTTGTCAGGGTTATACACCGGGGAGCTGTTTTTT.

This clone turned up a few times. This rearrangement joins TRBV4-2 to TRBJ1-3; TRBD1 matches 8 bases. This CDR3 region has 17 residues. Germline V gene sequence: CDR1 LGHNA, CDR2 YNFKEQ. V dropped 0 bases and J dropped 4; count of bases not matched to a gene: 8. In DNA, the CDR3 is TGTGCCAGCAGCCAAGACGCTACACAGGGGGTCGGAAACACCATATATTTT. The encoded protein is CASSQDATQGVGNTIYF.

The V gene is TRBV6-1, the J gene TRBJ1-4; D is possibly TRBD1 (5 bases). The germline V gene has CDR1 MNHNS and CDR2 SASEGT. Trimming cost V 3 bases and J 8 bases, with 13 bases left between them. There are 14 residues in the CDR3. This CDR3 is CASSEGGVLEKLFF. In nucleotides, the CDR3 is TGTGCCAGCAGTGAGGGGGGGGTTCTCGAAAAACTGTTTTTT.

V usage is TRBV6-5 and J usage is TRBJ1-3, with D unclear. V was pared by 2 bases and J by 0 bases, with 11 bases between. Germline CDR1 MNHEY, CDR2 SVGAGI. This CDR3 spans 16 amino acids. The CDR3 sequence: CASSYGSIYSGNTIYF. CDR3 bases: TGTGCCAGCAGTTACGGGTCGATCTACTCTGGAAACACCATATATTTT.

The chain combines TRBV18 with TRBJ1-1; 7 nucleotides line up with TRBD1. This CDR3 region has 16 residues. With V trimmed by 3 bases and J by 5 bases, 12 bases remained unmatched. CDR1 and CDR2 from the germline V gene are KGHSH and LQKENI. CDR3 in DNA: TGTGCCAGCTCACCCCCGACAGGGAATGGGGAAACTGAAGCTTTCTTT. It translates to CASSPPTGNGETEAFF. The whole variable domain, filled in from reference TRBV18 and TRBJ1-1, reads NAGVMQNPRHLVRRRGQEARLRCSPMKGHSHVYWYRQLPEEGLKFMVYLQKENIIDESGMPKERFSAEFPKEGPSILRIQQVVRGDSAAYFCASSPPTGNGETEAFFGQGTRLTVV.

J is TRBJ1-2 and V is TRBV4-3; 8 nucleotides line up with TRBD1. This CDR3 spans 13 amino acids. In germline, CDR1 is LGHNA, CDR2 YSLEER. V trimming: 4 bases; J trimming: 8 bases; junction bases outside the gene matches: 6. As DNA, the CDR3 is TGCGCCAGCAGCCCGACAGGGGTAGTGGGCTACACCTTC. It specifies CASSPTGVVGYTF.

The chain uses TRBV19 and TRBJ2-5, with 10 bases that match TRBD2. The ends lost 6 bases at V and 2 bases at J; junction bases unmatched: 9. This CDR3 comprises 16 residues. Germline V lookup: CDR1 LNHDA, CDR2 SQIVND (reference sequence). The CDR3 is CASSKHSGGLQETQYF. The CDR3 nucleotides read TGTGCCAGTAGCAAGCATAGCGGGGGGCTTCAAGAGACCCAGTACTTC.

This sequence joins TRBV6-5 and TRBJ2-7; no clear D. Per germline, CDR1 MNHEY and CDR2 SVGAGI. The V end was cut by 6 bases, the J end by 7 bases, with 19 bases between. The CDR3 runs to 14 residues. CDR3 loop: CASSRVDSAPEQYF. The CDR3, as DNA: TGTGCCAGCAGCCGGGTCGATTCCGCGCCGGAGCAGTACTTC.

This chain connects TRBV5-4 to TRBJ2-1, with 9 bases lining up with TRBD2. The ends lost 4 bases at V and 5 bases at J; junction bases unmatched: 7. Germline-derived CDR1 and CDR2 are SGHNT and YYREEE (reference sequence). The CDR3 is 15 residues long. The CDR3 reads CASSPLAGVHNEQFF. CDR3 bases: TGTGCCAGCAGCCCACTAGCGGGCGTTCACAATGAGCAGTTCTTC.

This chain uses TRBV4-2 with TRBJ2-7; 10 bases are shared with TRBD1. The ends lost 4 bases at V and 4 bases at J; junction bases unmatched: 4. This CDR3 spans 14 amino acids. Germline CDR1 is LGHNA and CDR2 is YNFKEQ. The CDR3 is CASSPGQGGYEQYF. The CDR3 nucleotides are TGTGCCAGCAGCCCTGGACAGGGGGGATACGAGCAGTACTTC.

The gene calls are TRBV7-2 and TRBJ2-1; D gene unclear. This CDR3 region has 12 residues. Germline V lookup: CDR1 SGHTA, CDR2 FQGNSA. The V gene lost 1 base and the J gene lost 7 bases, with 5 bases spanning the gap. The CDR3 sequence: CASSLVGNEQFF. CDR3 coding DNA: TGTGCCAGCAGCTTAGTCGGTAATGAGCAGTTCTTC.

The V call is TRBV7-2, the J call TRBJ2-3; D might be TRBD2 (7 bases). The CDR3 spans 15 residues. Per the germline V gene, CDR1 is SGHTA and CDR2 is FQGNSA. Trimming pared 6 bases from V and 0 bases from J, leaving 13 bases between. DNA of the CDR3: TGTGCCAGCAGTCGGGGGGCGTCTAGCACAGATACGCAGTATTTT. It encodes CASSRGASSTDTQYF. Full variable domain (outside the CDR3, taken from reference TRBV7-2 and TRBJ2-3): GAGVSQSPSNKVTEKGKDVELRCDPISGHTALYWYRQSLGQGLEFLIYFQGNSAPDKSGLPSDRFSAERTGGSVSTLTIQRTQQEDSAVYLCASSRGASSTDTQYFGPGTRLTVL.

For the CDR3, the DNA is TGTGCCAGCAGCCAGGAGGAGGCCCAGTACTTC. Its protein product is CASSQEEAQYF. This chain connects TRBV7-9 to TRBJ2-5; weak D call: TRBD2 (5 bases). The CDR3 is made up of 11 amino acids. V lost 5 bases and J lost 9, with 10 bases in between. Germline lookup yields CDR1 SEHNR and CDR2 FQNEAQ (reference sequence).

The chain couples TRBV13 to TRBJ1-2; 7 nucleotides match TRBD1. Germline CDR1 is PRHDT and CDR2 is FYEKMQ (reference sequence). Unmatched junction bases numbered 15, after V lost 3 bases and J lost 11 bases. The CDR3 spans 15 residues. Written as DNA, the CDR3 is TGTGCCAGCAGCTTGACAGGGATTTCCCCGCCGGGGTACACCTTC. It yields the protein CASSLTGISPPGYTF.

The chain combines TRBV5-4 with TRBJ2-1; no definite D call. CDR1 SGHNT and CDR2 YYREEE come from the germline V gene (reference sequence). CDR3 length: 12 residues. V was cut by 3 bases and J by 7 bases, with 8 bases left in between. Here the CDR3 reads CASSSLGNEQFF. The CDR3 coding sequence is TGTGCCAGCAGCTCCCTCGGAAATGAGCAGTTCTTC.

The chain is built from TRBV24-1 and TRBJ1-4; the D gene is possibly TRBD1 (5 bases). CDR3 length: 16 amino acids. CDR1 and CDR2 from the germline V gene are KGHDR and SFDVKD. V was pared by 7 bases and J by 0 bases, with 14 bases between. This CDR3 is CATSLDSDATNEKLFF. The DNA of the CDR3 is TGTGCCACCAGCCTCGACAGCGACGCAACTAATGAAAAACTGTTTTTT.

The rearrangement uses TRBV6-6 and TRBJ1-1, with D perhaps TRBD1 (6 bases). Germline loops: CDR1 MNHNY, CDR2 SVGAGI (reference sequence). The CDR3 consists of 13 residues. Trimming took off 5 bases at V and 10 bases at J, with 17 bases between the two ends. The CDR3 DNA sequence: TGTGCCAGCAGTACGCGGCAGGGGAATGGAGCTTTCTTT. This codes for CASSTRQGNGAFF.

The chain links TRBV11-2 to TRBJ1-1, with 7 bases identical to TRBD1. Trimming at V came to 1 base and at J to 1 base, leaving 0 bases not matched to a gene. Germline loops: CDR1 SGHAT, CDR2 FQNNGV. The CDR3 has 14 amino acids. CDR3 sequence (DNA): TGTGCCAGCAGCTTAGGACAGGGGAACACTGAAGCTTTCTTT. Its translation: CASSLGQGNTEAFF. The whole variable domain, filled in from reference TRBV11-2 and TRBJ1-1, reads EAGVAQSPRYKIIEKRQSVAFWCNPISGHATLYWYQQILGQGPKLLIQFQNNGVVDDSQLPKDRFSAERLKGVDSTLKIQPAKLEDSAVYLCASSLGQGNTEAFFGQGTRLTVV.

The chain is built from TRBV5-6 and TRBJ2-7; unclear D gene. Per the germline V gene, CDR1 is SGHDT and CDR2 is YYEEEE. The CDR3 has 12 residues. The V gene lost 1 base and the J gene lost 2 bases, with 4 bases spanning the gap. In DNA form, the CDR3 reads TGTGCCAGCAGCTTGTGGACCTACGAGCAGTACTTC. The encoded protein is CASSLWTYEQYF.

This chain joins TRBV5-4 and TRBJ2-3; perhaps TRBD2 as D (6 bases). V was cut by 0 bases and J by 0 bases, with 8 bases left in between. CDR3 length: 15 residues. The germline CDR1 and CDR2 sequences are SGHNT and YYREEE (reference sequence). CDR3 sequence reads: CASSLGGVSTDTQYF. Here the CDR3 DNA reads TGTGCCAGCAGCTTGGGCGGGGTTAGCACAGATACGCAGTATTTT.

This CDR3 reads CASRAEWSSYEQYF. CDR3 DNA sequence: TGTGCCAGTAGGGCAGAATGGAGCTCCTACGAGCAGTACTTC. This rearrangement joins TRBV19 to TRBJ2-7; no reliable D call. Germline V gene data show CDR1 as LNHDA and CDR2 as SQIVND (reference sequence). V was clipped by 6 bases and J by 0 bases, with 12 bases between them. The CDR3 loop spans 14 amino acids.

V gene TRBV5-1 combines with J gene TRBJ2-1, with TRBD2 identical over 9 bases. The CDR3 spans 15 residues. The trim removed 0 bases at V and 9 bases at J, leaving 7 bases unmatched. The V gene's germline CDR1 is SGHRS and CDR2 YFSETQ. DNA of the CDR3: TGCGCCAGCAGCTTGGGCGGGGGGGCTTACCCTGAGCAGTTCTTC. Protein sequence: CASSLGGGAYPEQFF.

This clone was seen once. V usage is TRBV6-2 or TRBV6-3 and J usage is TRBJ2-1; D is possibly TRBD2 (5 bases). Trimming took off 2 bases at V and 9 bases at J, with 17 bases between the two ends. The length of the CDR3 is 15 residues. Germline CDR1 reads MNHEY; CDR2 reads SVGEGT. The CDR3 reads CASSYVASLGGEQFF. The CDR3 DNA reads as TGTGCCAGCAGTTACGTAGCGTCATTGGGCGGTGAGCAGTTCTTC.

The V and J genes are TRBV7-2 and TRBJ2-1; D is unresolved. V shed 2 bases and J shed 8 bases, with 19 bases lying between them. There are 16 residues in the CDR3. The germline V gene has CDR1 SGHTA and CDR2 FQGNSA. The CDR3 DNA sequence: TGTGCCAGCAGCTTATACGGAACAGCCATTGGAGATGAGCAGTTCTTC. Encoded protein: CASSLYGTAIGDEQFF. Filled out from reference TRBV7-2 and TRBJ2-1, the complete variable domain reads GAGVSQSPSNKVTEKGKDVELRCDPISGHTALYWYRQSLGQGLEFLIYFQGNSAPDKSGLPSDRFSAERTGGSVSTLTIQRTQQEDSAVYLCASSLYGTAIGDEQFFGPGTRLTVL.